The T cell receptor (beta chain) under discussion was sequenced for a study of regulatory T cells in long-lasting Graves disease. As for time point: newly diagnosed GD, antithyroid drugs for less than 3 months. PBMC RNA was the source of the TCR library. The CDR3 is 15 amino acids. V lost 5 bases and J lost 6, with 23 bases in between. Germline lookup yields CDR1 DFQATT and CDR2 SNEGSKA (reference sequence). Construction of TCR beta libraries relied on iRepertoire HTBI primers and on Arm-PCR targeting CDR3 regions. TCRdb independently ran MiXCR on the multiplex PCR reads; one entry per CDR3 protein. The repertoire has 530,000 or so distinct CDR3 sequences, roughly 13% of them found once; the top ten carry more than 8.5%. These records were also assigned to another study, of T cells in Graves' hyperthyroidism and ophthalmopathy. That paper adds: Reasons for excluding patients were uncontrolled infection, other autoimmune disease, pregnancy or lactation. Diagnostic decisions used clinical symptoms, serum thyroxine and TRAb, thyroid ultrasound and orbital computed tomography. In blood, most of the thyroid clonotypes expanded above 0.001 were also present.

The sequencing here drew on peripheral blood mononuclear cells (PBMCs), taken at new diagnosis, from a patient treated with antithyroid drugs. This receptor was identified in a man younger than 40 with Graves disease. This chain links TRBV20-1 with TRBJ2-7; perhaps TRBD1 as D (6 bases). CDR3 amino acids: CSAVVQGHQFGEQYF. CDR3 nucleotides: TGCAGTGCTGTCGTACAGGGCCACCAATTTGGCGAGCAGTACTTC.